The rows below give T cell receptor beta chains drawn from one sample of a study of control samples from healthy donors and cancer patients. The table came from immunoSEQ multiplex PCR; TCRdb's copy has only in-frame clones and leaves some out. Of more than 150,000 clones detected, 93% appear once; the ten largest clones hold 2% to 2.5%. The source material was blood. The receptors here all came from a man aged 50 to 60 in good health. CDR3s include the opening cysteine and the closing phenylalanine or tryptophan. D genes are given only for firm matches. Rows give clone size only sometimes, using once, few, many, or a class for an expanded clone.

size: .
D: .
V: TRBV25-1
J: TRBJ2-1
DNA: TGTGCCAGCAGTGCCCGAGGCCGTTTATCCAATGAGCAGTTCTTC
CDR3: CASSARGRLSNEQFF

size: .
D: .
V: TRBV6-2/TRBV6-3
J: TRBJ2-1
DNA: TGTGCCAGCAGCCAAGCCCGGGTCAATGAGCAGTTCTTC
CDR3: CASSQARVNEQFF

size: .
D: .
V: TRBV5-1
J: TRBJ2-5
DNA: TGCGCCAGCGGACCCGCTGGGAGGCACCAAGAGACCCAGTACTTC
CDR3: CASGPAGRHQETQYF

size: .
D: .
V: TRBV5-1
J: TRBJ2-3
DNA: TGCGCCAGCAGCTTGGCGGAGGGCGGCACAGATACGCAGTATTTT
CDR3: CASSLAEGGTDTQYF

size: .
D: .
V: TRBV6-5
J: TRBJ1-1
DNA: TGTGCCAGCAGTACGGTTATGAACACTGAAGCTTTCTTT
CDR3: CASSTVMNTEAFF

size: .
D: TRBD2
V: TRBV24-1
J: TRBJ2-1
DNA: TGTGCCACCAGTGATGGACTAGCGGGAGTCCGGCAGTTCTTC
CDR3: CATSDGLAGVRQFF

size: .
D: .
V: TRBV6-1
J: TRBJ1-5
DNA: TGTGCCAGCAGTGAAGCCTGGGCAAATTTTGTCACTCGGCCCCAGCATTTT
CDR3: CASSEAWANFVTRPQHF

size: .
D: .
V: TRBV25-1
J: TRBJ2-1
DNA: TGTGCCAGCAGTGAATTTGAGGGCAGGGAGGATGAGCAGTTCTTC
CDR3: CASSEFEGREDEQFF

size: .
D: .
V: TRBV2
J: TRBJ1-3
DNA: TGTGCCAGCAGGGGGACTTACTCTGGAAACACCATATATTTT
CDR3: CASRGTYSGNTIYF

size: .
D: TRBD2
V: TRBV5-8
J: TRBJ2-1
DNA: TGTGCCAGCACCCCCGGGACTAGAGTAAATGAGCAGTTCTTC
CDR3: CASTPGTRVNEQFF

size: .
D: TRBD1
V: TRBV7-9
J: TRBJ2-7
DNA: TGTGCCAGCAGCCTTTCAGGGGGCTACGAGCAGTACTTC
CDR3: CASSLSGGYEQYF

size: few
D: TRBD1
V: TRBV11-2
J: TRBJ1-1
DNA: TGTGCCAGCAGCTTAGATCTTTTGGGACAGGGGGGTACTGAAGCTTTCTTT
CDR3: CASSLDLLGQGGTEAFF

size: .
D: .
V: TRBV14
J: TRBJ1-1
DNA: TGTGCCAGCAGCCAACTTACAGGGCTCATGAACACTGAAGCTTTCTTT
CDR3: CASSQLTGLMNTEAFF

size: .
D: .
V: TRBV5-1
J: TRBJ1-6
DNA: TGCGCCAGCAGCTTGGTTTGGCAGGGTTATTCACCCCTCCACTTT
CDR3: CASSLVWQGYSPLHF

size: .
D: .
V: TRBV5-1
J: TRBJ1-1
DNA: TGCGCCAGCAGCAGCTCTATTGAAGCTTTCTTT
CDR3: CASSSSIEAFF

size: .
D: TRBD2
V: TRBV30
J: TRBJ2-1
DNA: TGTGCCTGGAGTGTCCTAGCGGGAATTGACAATGAGCAGTTCTTC
CDR3: CAWSVLAGIDNEQFF

size: .
D: .
V: TRBV7-8
J: TRBJ2-6
DNA: TGTGCCAGCAGCCCGCGATTGATGGGGAACTCTGGGGCCAACGTCCTGACTTTC
CDR3: CASSPRLMGNSGANVLTF

size: .
D: .
V: TRBV2
J: TRBJ1-6
DNA: TGTGCCAGCAGTTCAGTGGGTTCACCCCTCCACTTT
CDR3: CASSSVGSPLHF

size: once
D: .
V: TRBV15
J: TRBJ2-5
DNA: TGTGCCACCAGCAGACCGGGACCACAAGAGACCCAGTACTTC
CDR3: CATSRPGPQETQYF

size: .
D: .
V: TRBV6-5
J: TRBJ1-5
DNA: TGTGCCAGCGCCACGACCGGGGACCGCAATCAGCCCCAGCATTTT
CDR3: CASATTGDRNQPQHF

size: .
D: TRBD2
V: TRBV5-1
J: TRBJ2-7
DNA: TGCGCCAGCAGCTTACGGACTAGCGGGAGTAGTGTCGGGTCCTACGAGCAGTACTTC
CDR3: CASSLRTSGSSVGSYEQYF

size: .
D: .
V: TRBV7-2
J: TRBJ2-3
DNA: TGTGCCAGCAGCTACCGACGGGCAGATACGCAGTATTTT
CDR3: CASSYRRADTQYF

size: .
D: .
V: TRBV6-2/TRBV6-3
J: TRBJ2-2
DNA: TGTGCCAGCAGTTTCATAGCGTGGGAGCTGTTTTTT
CDR3: CASSFIAWELFF

size: .
D: .
V: TRBV7-8
J: TRBJ2-7
DNA: TGTGCCAGCAGCTTAGCGCGTGCGGTACCTACCTACGAGCAGTACTTC
CDR3: CASSLARAVPTYEQYF

size: once
D: TRBD1
V: TRBV6-5
J: TRBJ1-2
DNA: TGTGCCAGCAGTTCCCGACAGGGCGGTTATGGCTACACCTTC
CDR3: CASSSRQGGYGYTF

size: .
D: .
V: TRBV21-1
J: TRBJ2-2
DNA: TGTGCCAGCAGCATGCCCCGGGACCGAGGGAGAGCCGGGGAGCTGTTTTTT
CDR3: CASSMPRDRGRAGELFF

size: once
D: .
V: TRBV5-5
J: TRBJ2-3
DNA: TGTGCCAGCAGCTTACCCTCACAGGGCGATACGCAGTATTTT
CDR3: CASSLPSQGDTQYF

size: .
D: .
V: TRBV3-1/TRBV3-2
J: TRBJ1-2
DNA: TGTGCCAGCAGCCAAGAACAGACTAACTATGGCTACACCTTC
CDR3: CASSQEQTNYGYTF

size: once
D: .
V: TRBV21-1
J: TRBJ1-2
DNA: TGTGCCAGCAGCAATGACAGGGGGCTTGGCTACACCTTC
CDR3: CASSNDRGLGYTF

size: .
D: .
V: TRBV18
J: TRBJ1-4
DNA: TGTGCCAGCTCACCTGGTAAAGCAGCAACTAATGAAAAACTGTTTTTT
CDR3: CASSPGKAATNEKLFF

size: once
D: .
V: TRBV12-3/TRBV12-4
J: TRBJ2-7
DNA: TGTGCCAGCAGTCTTGACAGGCAGTACGAGCAGTACTTC
CDR3: CASSLDRQYEQYF

size: .
D: .
V: TRBV7-8
J: TRBJ1-3
DNA: TGTGCCAGCAGCTTAGGGACCGCTGGAAACACCATATATTTT
CDR3: CASSLGTAGNTIYF

size: .
D: .
V: TRBV2
J: TRBJ1-3
DNA: TGTGCCAGCAGTCCGGGGTCTGGCTCTGGAAACACCATATATTTT
CDR3: CASSPGSGSGNTIYF

size: .
D: .
V: TRBV29-1
J: TRBJ2-2
DNA: TGCAGCGTTGTCTCCGGGCGGGACGGGGAGCTGTTTTTT
CDR3: CSVVSGRDGELFF

size: few
D: TRBD1
V: TRBV7-9
J: TRBJ1-4
DNA: TGTGCCAGCAGTCAAGGGACAGGGGTTACTAATGAAAAACTGTTTTTT
CDR3: CASSQGTGVTNEKLFF

size: .
D: TRBD2
V: TRBV5-1
J: TRBJ2-2
DNA: TGCGCCAGCAGCTTTTTAGCGGGAGTTTCCGGGGAGCTGTTTTTT
CDR3: CASSFLAGVSGELFF

size: .
D: TRBD2
V: TRBV7-2
J: TRBJ2-1
DNA: TGTGCCAGCAGCTTCGGAACCGGGACTAGCGCCGTCAATGAGCAGTTCTTC
CDR3: CASSFGTGTSAVNEQFF

size: .
D: .
V: TRBV20-1
J: TRBJ2-1
DNA: TGCAGTGCTAGAGATGAGGGTGAGCAGTTCTTC
CDR3: CSARDEGEQFF

size: .
D: .
V: TRBV14
J: TRBJ1-2
DNA: TGTGCCAGCAGCCAATCTGGGCTGAGGAGTGGCTACACCTTC
CDR3: CASSQSGLRSGYTF

size: .
D: .
V: TRBV7-2
J: TRBJ2-7
DNA: TGTGCCAGCAGCTTTCTCGACTACGAGCAGTACTTC
CDR3: CASSFLDYEQYF

size: few
D: TRBD1
V: TRBV19
J: TRBJ1-2
DNA: TGTGCCAGTAGCCGGGACAGAAGTGGGCTACCCTATGGCTACACCTTC
CDR3: CASSRDRSGLPYGYTF

size: once
D: .
V: TRBV6-5
J: TRBJ2-5
DNA: TGTGCCAGCGGCACGGGGTACGAGACCCAGTACTTC
CDR3: CASGTGYETQYF

size: .
D: TRBD1
V: TRBV6-4
J: TRBJ1-1
DNA: TGTGCCAGCAGACCGGACAGGGCGACCACTGAAGCTTTCTTT
CDR3: CASRPDRATTEAFF

size: .
D: .
V: TRBV18
J: TRBJ2-3
DNA: TGTGCCAGCTCACTCGTAGGGACGGGGAAAGATACGCAGTATTTT
CDR3: CASSLVGTGKDTQYF

size: .
D: TRBD1
V: TRBV3-1/TRBV3-2
J: TRBJ2-5
DNA: TGTGCCAGCAGCCACCAGGGGGTAGGCGAGACCCAGTACTTC
CDR3: CASSHQGVGETQYF

size: .
D: TRBD2
V: TRBV5-1
J: TRBJ2-1
DNA: TGCGCCAGCAGCTTGGCCGGGACTAGCGTCAATGAGCAGTTCTTC
CDR3: CASSLAGTSVNEQFF

size: once
D: TRBD1
V: TRBV2
J: TRBJ1-2
DNA: TGTGCCAGCAGTGAAGCGCTGACAGGGATCTATGGCTACACCTTC
CDR3: CASSEALTGIYGYTF

size: .
D: .
V: TRBV7-6
J: TRBJ1-1
DNA: TGTGCCAGCAGCTTCTCGGAAGGGAGCCCAGCTTTCTTT
CDR3: CASSFSEGSPAFF

size: .
D: .
V: TRBV3-1/TRBV3-2
J: TRBJ2-3
DNA: TGTGCCAGCAGCCCATTTAGCAGTACAGATACGCAGTATTTT
CDR3: CASSPFSSTDTQYF

size: .
D: TRBD2
V: TRBV7-2
J: TRBJ2-1
DNA: TGTGCCAGCAGCTTAGGCGGGAGTAGGAATGAGCAGTTCTTC
CDR3: CASSLGGSRNEQFF

size: .
D: TRBD1
V: TRBV11-3
J: TRBJ2-5
DNA: TGTGCCAGCAGCACAGGGGTCGGAGAGACCCAGTACTTC
CDR3: CASSTGVGETQYF

size: .
D: .
V: TRBV28
J: TRBJ1-2
DNA: TGTGCCAGCAGTTTAGCGGGGTCTACCTATGGCTACACCTTC
CDR3: CASSLAGSTYGYTF

size: few
D: TRBD1
V: TRBV19
J: TRBJ1-3
DNA: TGTGCCAGTGGATCGGAAGGCAGGGGGGGAAACACCATATATTTT
CDR3: CASGSEGRGGNTIYF

size: .
D: TRBD1
V: TRBV11-2
J: TRBJ2-7
DNA: TGTGCCAGCAGCGAGAGACAGGGAACCTACGAGCAGTACTTC
CDR3: CASSERQGTYEQYF

size: .
D: TRBD2
V: TRBV28
J: TRBJ2-7
DNA: TGTGCCAGCAGTTTGGGACTAGCGGGAGGGGCCGAGCAGTACTTC
CDR3: CASSLGLAGGAEQYF

size: once
D: TRBD1
V: TRBV15
J: TRBJ2-3
DNA: TGTGCCACGATACAAAAAGGACAGGGGGCAGATACGCAGTATTTT
CDR3: CATIQKGQGADTQYF

size: .
D: TRBD1
V: TRBV19
J: TRBJ1-5
DNA: TGTGCCAGTAGTGACAGGGAGAATCAGCCCCAGCATTTT
CDR3: CASSDRENQPQHF

size: .
D: TRBD1
V: TRBV7-8
J: TRBJ1-5
DNA: TGTGCCAGCAGCTCGGGACAGCCGAATCAGCCCCAGCATTTT
CDR3: CASSSGQPNQPQHF

size: .
D: .
V: TRBV30
J: TRBJ2-3
DNA: TGTGCCTGGAGTATAAGGACAGGCACAGATACGCAGTATTTT
CDR3: CAWSIRTGTDTQYF